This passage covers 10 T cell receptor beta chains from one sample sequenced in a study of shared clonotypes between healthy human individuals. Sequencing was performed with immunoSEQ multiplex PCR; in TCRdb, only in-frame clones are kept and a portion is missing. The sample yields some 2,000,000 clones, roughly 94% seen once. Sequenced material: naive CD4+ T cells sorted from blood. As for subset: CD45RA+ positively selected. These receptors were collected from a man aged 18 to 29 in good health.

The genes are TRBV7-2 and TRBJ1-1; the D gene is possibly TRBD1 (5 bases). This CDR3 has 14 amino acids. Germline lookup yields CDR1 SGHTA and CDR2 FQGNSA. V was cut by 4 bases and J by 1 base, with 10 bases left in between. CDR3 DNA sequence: TGTGCCAGCAGCTGGGGACCGAAGAACACTGAAGCTTTCTTT. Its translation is CASSWGPKNTEAFF.

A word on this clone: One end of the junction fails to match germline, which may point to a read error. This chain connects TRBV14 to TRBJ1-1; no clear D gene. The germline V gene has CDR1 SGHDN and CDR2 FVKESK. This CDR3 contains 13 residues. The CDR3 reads CASSKDLNTEAFF. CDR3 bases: TGTGCCAGCAGCAAAGACCTGAACACTGAAGCTTTCTTT.

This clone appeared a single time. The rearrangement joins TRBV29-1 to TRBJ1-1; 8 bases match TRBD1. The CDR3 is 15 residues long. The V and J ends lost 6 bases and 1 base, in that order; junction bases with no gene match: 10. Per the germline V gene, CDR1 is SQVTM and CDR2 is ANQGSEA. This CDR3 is CSVATGGYGNTEAFF. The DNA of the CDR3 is TGCAGCGTGGCCACAGGGGGATATGGGAACACTGAAGCTTTCTTT.

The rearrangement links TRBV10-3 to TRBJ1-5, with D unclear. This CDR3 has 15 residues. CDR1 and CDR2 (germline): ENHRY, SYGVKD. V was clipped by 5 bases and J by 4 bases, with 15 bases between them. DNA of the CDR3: TGTGCCATCAGTCGTACCGGTCTCGGGAATCAGCCCCAGCATTTT. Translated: CAISRTGLGNQPQHF.

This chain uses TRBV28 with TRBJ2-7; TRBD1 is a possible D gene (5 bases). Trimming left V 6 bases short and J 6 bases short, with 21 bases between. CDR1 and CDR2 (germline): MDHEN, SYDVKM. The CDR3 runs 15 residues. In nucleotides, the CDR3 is TGTGCCAGCAGCCTCCAAGCCACAGGATCAGGCGAGCAGTACTTC. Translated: CASSLQATGSGEQYF. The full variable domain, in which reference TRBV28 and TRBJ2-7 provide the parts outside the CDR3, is DVKVTQSSRYLVKRTGEKVFLECVQDMDHENMFWYRQDPGLGLRLIYFSYDVKMKEKGDIPEGYSVSREKKERFSLILESASTNQTSMYLCASSLQATGSGEQYFGPGTRLTVT.

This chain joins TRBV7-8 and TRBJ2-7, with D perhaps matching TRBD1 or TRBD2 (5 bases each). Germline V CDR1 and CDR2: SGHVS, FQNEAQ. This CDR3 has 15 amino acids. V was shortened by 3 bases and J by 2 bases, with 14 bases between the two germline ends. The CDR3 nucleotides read TGTGCCAGCAGCTTTCTTGAGGGGTCGGCCTACGAGCAGTACTTC. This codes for CASSFLEGSAYEQYF. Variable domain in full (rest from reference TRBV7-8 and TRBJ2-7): GAGVSQSPRYKVAKRGQDVALRCDPISGHVSLFWYQQALGQGPEFLTYFQNEAQLDKSGLPSDRFFAERPEGSVSTLKIQRTQQEDSAVYLCASSFLEGSAYEQYFGPGTRLTVT.

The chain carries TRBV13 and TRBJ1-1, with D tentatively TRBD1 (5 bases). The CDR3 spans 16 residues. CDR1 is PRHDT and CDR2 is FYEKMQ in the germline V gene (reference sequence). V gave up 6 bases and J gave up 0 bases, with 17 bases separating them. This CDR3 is CASRLGGNLMNTEAFF. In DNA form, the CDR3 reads TGTGCCAGCAGATTGGGGGGGAATCTCATGAACACTGAAGCTTTCTTT.

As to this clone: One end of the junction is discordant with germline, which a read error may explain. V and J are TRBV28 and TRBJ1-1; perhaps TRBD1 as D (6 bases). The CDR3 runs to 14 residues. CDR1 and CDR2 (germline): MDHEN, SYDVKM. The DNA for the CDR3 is TGTGCCAGCAGACCCCGGACAGCCACTATGAACCCCGGGTTT. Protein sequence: CASRPRTATMNPGF.

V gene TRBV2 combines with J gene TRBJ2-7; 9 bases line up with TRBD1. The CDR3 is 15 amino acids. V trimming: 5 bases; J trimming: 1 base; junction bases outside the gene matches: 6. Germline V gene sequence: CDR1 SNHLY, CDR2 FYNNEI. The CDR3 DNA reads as TGTGCCAGCAGTCGCGGACAGGGGAATTCCTACGAGCAGTACTTC. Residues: CASSRGQGNSYEQYF.

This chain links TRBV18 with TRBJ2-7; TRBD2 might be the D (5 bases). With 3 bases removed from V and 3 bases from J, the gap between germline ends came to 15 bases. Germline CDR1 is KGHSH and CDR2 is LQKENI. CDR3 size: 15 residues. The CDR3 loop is CASSPSDSIDYEQYF. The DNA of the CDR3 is TGTGCCAGCTCACCTTCGGACTCCATAGACTACGAGCAGTACTTC.